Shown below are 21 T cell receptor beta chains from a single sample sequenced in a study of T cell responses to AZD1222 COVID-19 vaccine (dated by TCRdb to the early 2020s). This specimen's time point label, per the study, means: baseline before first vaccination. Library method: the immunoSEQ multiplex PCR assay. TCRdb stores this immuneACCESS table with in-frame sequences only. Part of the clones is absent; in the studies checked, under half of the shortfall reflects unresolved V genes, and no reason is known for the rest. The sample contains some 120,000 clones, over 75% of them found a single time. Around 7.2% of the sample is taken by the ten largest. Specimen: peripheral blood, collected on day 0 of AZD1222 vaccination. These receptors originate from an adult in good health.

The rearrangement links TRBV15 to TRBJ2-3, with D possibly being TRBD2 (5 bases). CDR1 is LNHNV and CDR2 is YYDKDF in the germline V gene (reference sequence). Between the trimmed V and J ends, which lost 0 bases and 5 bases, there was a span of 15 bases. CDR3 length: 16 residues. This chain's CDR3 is CATSRDTSLPGDTQYF. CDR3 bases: TGTGCCACCAGCAGAGATACTAGTCTCCCCGGAGATACGCAGTATTTT. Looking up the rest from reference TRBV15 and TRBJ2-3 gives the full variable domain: DAMVIQNPRYQVTQFGKPVTLSCSQTLNHNVMYWYQQKSSQAPKLLFHYYDKDFNNEADTPDNFQSRRPNTSFCFLDIRSPGLGDTAMYLCATSRDTSLPGDTQYFGPGTRLTVL.

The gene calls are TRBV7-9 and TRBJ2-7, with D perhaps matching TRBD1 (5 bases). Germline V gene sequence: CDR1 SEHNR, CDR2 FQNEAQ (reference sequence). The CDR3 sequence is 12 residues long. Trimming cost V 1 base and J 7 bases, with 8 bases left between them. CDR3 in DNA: TGTGCCAGCAGCTTAGAACAGGCGGAGCAGTACTTC. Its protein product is CASSLEQAEQYF.

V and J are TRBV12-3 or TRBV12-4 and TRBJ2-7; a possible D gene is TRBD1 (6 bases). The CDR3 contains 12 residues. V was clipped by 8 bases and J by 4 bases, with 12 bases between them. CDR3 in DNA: TGTGCCAGCGGCTACAGGGTGTACGAGCAGTACTTC. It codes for CASGYRVYEQYF.

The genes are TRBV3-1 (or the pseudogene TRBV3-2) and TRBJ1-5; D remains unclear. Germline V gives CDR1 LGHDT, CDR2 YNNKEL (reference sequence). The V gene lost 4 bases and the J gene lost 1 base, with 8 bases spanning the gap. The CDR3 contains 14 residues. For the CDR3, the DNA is TGTGCCAGCAGCCCCTTAGCGAGCAATCAGCCCCAGCATTTT. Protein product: CASSPLASNQPQHF.

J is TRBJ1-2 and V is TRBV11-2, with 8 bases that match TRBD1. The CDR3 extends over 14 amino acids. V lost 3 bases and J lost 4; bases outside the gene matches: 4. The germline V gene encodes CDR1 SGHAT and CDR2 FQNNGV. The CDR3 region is CASSLWDRTYGYTF. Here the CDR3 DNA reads TGTGCCAGCAGCTTGTGGGACAGGACCTATGGCTACACCTTC.

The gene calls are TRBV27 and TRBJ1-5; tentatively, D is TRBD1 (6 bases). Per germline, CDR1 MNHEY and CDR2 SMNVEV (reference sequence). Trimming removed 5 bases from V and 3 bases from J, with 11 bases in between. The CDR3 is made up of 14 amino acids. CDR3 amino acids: CASSPTGNNQPQHF. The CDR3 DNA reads TGTGCCAGCAGTCCGACAGGAAACAATCAGCCCCAGCATTTT.

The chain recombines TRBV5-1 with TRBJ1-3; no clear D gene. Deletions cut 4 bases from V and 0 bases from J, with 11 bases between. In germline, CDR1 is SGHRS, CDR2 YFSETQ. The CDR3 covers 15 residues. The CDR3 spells CASSTDGHSGNTIYF. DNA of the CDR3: TGCGCCAGCAGCACGGACGGGCACTCTGGAAACACCATATATTTT.

CDR3 nucleotide sequence: TGTGCCAGCAGCTTAATGGGACTAGGAAATGAGCAGTTCTTC. Its translation is CASSLMGLGNEQFF. This rearrangement joins TRBV7-9 to TRBJ2-1, with 8 bases matching TRBD2. The V gene end was trimmed by 2 bases and the J gene end by 7 bases; junction bases not matched to a gene: 4. The CDR3 has 14 residues. The germline V gene has CDR1 SEHNR and CDR2 FQNEAQ (reference sequence).

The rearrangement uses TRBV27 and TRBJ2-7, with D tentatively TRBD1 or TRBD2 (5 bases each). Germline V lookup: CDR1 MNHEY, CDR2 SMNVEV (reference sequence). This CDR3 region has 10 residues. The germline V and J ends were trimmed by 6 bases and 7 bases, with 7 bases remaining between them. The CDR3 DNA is TGTGCCAGCAGGTGGGGGGAGCAGTACTTC. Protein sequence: CASRWGEQYF.

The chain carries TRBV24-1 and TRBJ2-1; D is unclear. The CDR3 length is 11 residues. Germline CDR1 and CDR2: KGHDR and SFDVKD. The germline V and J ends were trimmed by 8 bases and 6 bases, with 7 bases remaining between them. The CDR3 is CATTAFNEQFF. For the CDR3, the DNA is TGTGCCACCACTGCGTTCAATGAGCAGTTCTTC.

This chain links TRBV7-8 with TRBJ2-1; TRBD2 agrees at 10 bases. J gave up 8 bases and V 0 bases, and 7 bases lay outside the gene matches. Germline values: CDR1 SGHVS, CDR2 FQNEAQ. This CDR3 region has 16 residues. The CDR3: CASSLATLAGAYEQFF. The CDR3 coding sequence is TGTGCCAGCAGCTTAGCGACCCTAGCGGGAGCCTATGAGCAGTTCTTC. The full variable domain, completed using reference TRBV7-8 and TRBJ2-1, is GAGVSQSPRYKVAKRGQDVALRCDPISGHVSLFWYQQALGQGPEFLTYFQNEAQLDKSGLPSDRFFAERPEGSVSTLKIQRTQQEDSAVYLCASSLATLAGAYEQFFGPGTRLTVL.

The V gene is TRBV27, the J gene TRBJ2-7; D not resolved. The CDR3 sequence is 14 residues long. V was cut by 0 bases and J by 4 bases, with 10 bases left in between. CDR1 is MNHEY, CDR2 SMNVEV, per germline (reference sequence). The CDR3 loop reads CASSLSSVLYEQYF. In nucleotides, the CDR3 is TGTGCCAGCAGTTTATCGTCTGTATTGTACGAGCAGTACTTC.

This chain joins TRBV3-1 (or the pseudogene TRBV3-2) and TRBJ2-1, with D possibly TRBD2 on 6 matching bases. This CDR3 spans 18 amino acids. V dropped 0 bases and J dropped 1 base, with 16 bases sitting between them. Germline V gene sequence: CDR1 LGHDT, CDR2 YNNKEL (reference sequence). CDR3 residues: CASSQDQGSGYSYNEQFF. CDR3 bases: TGTGCCAGCAGCCAAGATCAGGGTAGCGGATATTCCTACAATGAGCAGTTCTTC.

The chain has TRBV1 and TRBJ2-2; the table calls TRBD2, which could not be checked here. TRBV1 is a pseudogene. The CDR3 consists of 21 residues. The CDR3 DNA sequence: TGCACCAGCAGCCAAGGTCGGCCCGGGACTAGCGGGATTAATGGGACCGGGGAGCTGTTTTTT. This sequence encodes CTSSQGRPGTSGINGTGELFF.

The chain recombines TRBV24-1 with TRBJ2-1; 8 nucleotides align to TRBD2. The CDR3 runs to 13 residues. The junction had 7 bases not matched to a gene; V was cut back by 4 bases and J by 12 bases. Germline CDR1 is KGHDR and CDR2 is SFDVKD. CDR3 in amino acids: CATSDRSGSGQFF. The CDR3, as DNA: TGTGCCACCAGTGACCGGAGCGGGAGCGGGCAGTTCTTC.

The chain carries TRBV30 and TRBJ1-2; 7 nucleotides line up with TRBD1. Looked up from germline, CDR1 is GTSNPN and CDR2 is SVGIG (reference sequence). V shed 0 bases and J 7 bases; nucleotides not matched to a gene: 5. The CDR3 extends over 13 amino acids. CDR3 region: CAWSVLAGGGYTF. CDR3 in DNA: TGTGCCTGGAGTGTACTGGCAGGGGGTGGCTACACCTTC. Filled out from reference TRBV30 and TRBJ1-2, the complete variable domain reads SQTIHQWPATLVQPVGSPLSLECTVEGTSNPNLYWYRQAAGRGLQLLFYSVGIGQISSEVPQNLSASRPQDRQFILSSKKLLLSDSGFYLCAWSVLAGGGYTFGSGTRLTVV.

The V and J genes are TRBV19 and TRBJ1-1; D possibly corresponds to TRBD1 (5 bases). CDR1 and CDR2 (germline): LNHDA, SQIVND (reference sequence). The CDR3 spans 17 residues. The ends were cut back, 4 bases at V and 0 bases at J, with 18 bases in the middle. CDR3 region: CASSTSGLIGLNTEAFF. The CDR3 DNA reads TGTGCCAGTAGTACCTCAGGGCTGATCGGCTTGAACACTGAAGCTTTCTTT.

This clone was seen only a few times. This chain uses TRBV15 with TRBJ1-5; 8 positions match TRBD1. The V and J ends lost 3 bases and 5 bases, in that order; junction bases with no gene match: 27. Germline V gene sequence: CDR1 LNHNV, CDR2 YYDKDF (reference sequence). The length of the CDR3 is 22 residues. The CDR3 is CATSSLRGGTGLRGRSHQPQHF. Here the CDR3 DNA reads TGTGCCACCAGCAGTCTAAGAGGGGGGACAGGTCTACGGGGAAGATCCCATCAGCCCCAGCATTTT.

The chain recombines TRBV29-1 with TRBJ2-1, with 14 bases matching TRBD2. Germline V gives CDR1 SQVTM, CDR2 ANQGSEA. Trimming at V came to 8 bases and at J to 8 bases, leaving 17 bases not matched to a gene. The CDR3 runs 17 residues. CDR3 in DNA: TGCAGCACATTTCCCGGGACTAGCGGGAGTGGAGGGGATGAGCAGTTCTTC. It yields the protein CSTFPGTSGSGGDEQFF.

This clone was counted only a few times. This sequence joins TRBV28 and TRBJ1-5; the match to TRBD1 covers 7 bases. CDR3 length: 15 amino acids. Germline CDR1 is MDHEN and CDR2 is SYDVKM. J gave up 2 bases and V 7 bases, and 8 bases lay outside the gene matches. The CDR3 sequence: CASNRRTGRNQPQHF. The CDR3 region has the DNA TGTGCCAGCAACCGCCGGACAGGCCGCAATCAGCCCCAGCATTTT.

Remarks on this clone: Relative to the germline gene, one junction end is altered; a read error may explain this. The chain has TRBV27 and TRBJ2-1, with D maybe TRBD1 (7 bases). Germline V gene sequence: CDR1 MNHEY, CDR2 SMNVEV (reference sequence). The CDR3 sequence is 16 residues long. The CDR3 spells CAGRLGGDSSYNEQFF. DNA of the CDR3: TGTGCCGGCAGATTAGGCGGGGACAGCTCCTACAATGAGCAGTTCTTC.